This T cell receptor beta chain was documented in a study of CD8+ T cells in alopecia areata. Noted treatment: oral pan-JAK inhibitor, 5-10 mg twice daily. Extracted RNA was reverse transcribed, and the resulting cDNA served as sequencing template. Only in-frame clones appear in the TCRdb table, and some are missing; sequencing was by immunoSEQ multiplex PCR. This table has some 88,000 clones, roughly 45% appearing once. The CDR3 is made up of 15 amino acids. The ends were cut back, 4 bases at V and 7 bases at J, with 20 bases in the middle. Germline CDR1 GTSNPN, CDR2 SVGIG (reference sequence). The genes are TRBV30 and TRBJ2-1; weak D call: TRBD2 (6 bases). Sample: CD8+ T cells sorted from blood, taken at week 24, from a patient treated with tofacitinib. The TCR sequence derives from a human donor with alopecia areata. In DNA form, the CDR3 reads TGTGCCTGGAAGTCAATCAGGGACTTCGGGAATGAGCAGTTCTTC. Protein sequence: CAWKSIRDFGNEQFF.